The T cell receptor (beta chain) under discussion was sequenced for a study of cytomegalovirus exposure and HLA in healthy donors. These donors, healthy bone marrow donors, were studied. On this clone itself: Its antigen is undetermined.

The PCR contained 60 Vbeta and 13 Jbeta primers. Methods used by the authors: It was a later analysis that counted roughly 80 million unique TCR beta chains, of which some 12 million were shared. TCRdb's copy holds only in-frame clones and misses some; the assay was immunoSEQ multiplex PCR. The V and J calls and the clone size are those of that table, but D and trimming were determined from the DNA. The data contain some 170,000 clones, around four fifths of them singletons. General study findings and limits: A missense variant in DCLRE1C was later tied to TCR beta V- and J-gene trimming.

CDR1 and CDR2 (germline): SGHVS, FNYEAQ. Trimming removed 2 bases from V and 5 bases from J, with 7 bases in between. The CDR3 sequence is 12 residues long. The sequence derives from a man between 18 and 29 years old in good health and CMV-seropositive. The sample consisted of PBMCs. J is TRBJ2-7 and V is TRBV7-6; D perhaps matches TRBD2 (6 bases). The CDR3 DNA reads as TGTGCCAGCAGCTTAAGGGAGGACGAGCAGTACTTC. Translation gives CASSLREDEQYF.